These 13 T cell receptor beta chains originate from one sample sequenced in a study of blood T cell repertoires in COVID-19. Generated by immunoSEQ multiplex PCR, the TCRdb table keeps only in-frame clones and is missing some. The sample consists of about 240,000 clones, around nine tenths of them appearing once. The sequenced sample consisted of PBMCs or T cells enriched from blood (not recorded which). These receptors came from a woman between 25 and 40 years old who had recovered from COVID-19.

CDR3 bases: TGTGCCAGCAGCTTACTAGCGGTTCGCTCCTACGAGCAGTACTTC. Translating it yields CASSLLAVRSYEQYF. The chain uses TRBV7-6 and TRBJ2-7; the match to TRBD2 covers 7 bases. The germline gives CDR1 SGHVS, CDR2 FNYEAQ. The junction had 4 bases not matched to a gene; V was cut back by 2 bases and J by 0 bases. This CDR3 has 15 residues.

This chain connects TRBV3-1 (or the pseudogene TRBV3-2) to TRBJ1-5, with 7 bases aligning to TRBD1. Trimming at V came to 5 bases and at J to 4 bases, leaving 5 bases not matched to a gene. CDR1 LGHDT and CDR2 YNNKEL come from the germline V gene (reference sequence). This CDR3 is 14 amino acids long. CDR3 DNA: TGTGCCAGCAGCGTAGACAGGGAAAATCAGCCCCAGCATTTT. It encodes CASSVDRENQPQHF.

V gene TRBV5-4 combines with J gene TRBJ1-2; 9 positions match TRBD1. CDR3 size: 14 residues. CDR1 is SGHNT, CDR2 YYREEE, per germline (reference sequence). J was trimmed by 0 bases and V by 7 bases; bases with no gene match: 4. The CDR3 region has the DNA TGTGCCAGCTTTAGACAGGGGGCTAACTATGGCTACACCTTC. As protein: CASFRQGANYGYTF.

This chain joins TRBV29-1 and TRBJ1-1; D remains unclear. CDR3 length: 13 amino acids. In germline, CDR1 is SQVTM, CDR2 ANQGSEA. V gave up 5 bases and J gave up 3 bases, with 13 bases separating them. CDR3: CSVRQTLDTEAFF. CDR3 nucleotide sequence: TGCAGCGTTCGACAAACTCTTGACACTGAAGCTTTCTTT. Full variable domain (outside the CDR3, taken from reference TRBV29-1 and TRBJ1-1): SAVISQKPSRDICQRGTSLTIQCQVDSQVTMMFWYRQQPGQSLTLIATANQGSEATYESGFVIDKFPISRPNLTFSTLTVSNMSPEDSSIYLCSVRQTLDTEAFFGQGTRLTVV.

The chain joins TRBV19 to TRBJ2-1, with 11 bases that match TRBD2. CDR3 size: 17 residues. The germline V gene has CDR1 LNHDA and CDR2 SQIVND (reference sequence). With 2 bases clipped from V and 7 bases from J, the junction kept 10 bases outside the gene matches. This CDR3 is CASSISLAGGGRNEQFF. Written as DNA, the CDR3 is TGTGCCAGTAGTATATCCCTAGCGGGAGGAGGTAGGAATGAGCAGTTCTTC.

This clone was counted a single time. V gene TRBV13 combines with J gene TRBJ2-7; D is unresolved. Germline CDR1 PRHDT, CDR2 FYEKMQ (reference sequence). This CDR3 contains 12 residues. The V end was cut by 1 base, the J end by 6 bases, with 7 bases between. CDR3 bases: TGTGCCAGCAGCTTAGTAGATTCCGAGCAGTACTTC. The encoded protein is CASSLVDSEQYF.

The CDR3 bases are TGTGCCAGCAGTCAAAGCTCGTGGAGGAACCAGCCCCAGCATTTT. Its protein product is CASSQSSWRNQPQHF. The chain links TRBV7-8 to TRBJ1-5; D unclear. Trimming stripped 6 bases from V and 7 bases from J, with 19 bases between. The length of the CDR3 is 15 residues. Germline V lookup: CDR1 SGHVS, CDR2 FQNEAQ.

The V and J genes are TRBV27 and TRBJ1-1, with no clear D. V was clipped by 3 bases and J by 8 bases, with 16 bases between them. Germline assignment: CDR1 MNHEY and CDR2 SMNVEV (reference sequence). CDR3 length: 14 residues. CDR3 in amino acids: CASSFGPRALEAFF. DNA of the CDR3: TGTGCCAGCAGTTTCGGGCCGAGGGCGTTGGAAGCTTTCTTT.

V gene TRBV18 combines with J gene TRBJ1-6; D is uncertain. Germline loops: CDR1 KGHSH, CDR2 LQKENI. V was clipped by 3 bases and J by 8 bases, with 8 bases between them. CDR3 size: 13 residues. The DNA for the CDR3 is TGTGCCAGCTCACCTACTGTAGATTCACCCCTCCACTTT. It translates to CASSPTVDSPLHF.

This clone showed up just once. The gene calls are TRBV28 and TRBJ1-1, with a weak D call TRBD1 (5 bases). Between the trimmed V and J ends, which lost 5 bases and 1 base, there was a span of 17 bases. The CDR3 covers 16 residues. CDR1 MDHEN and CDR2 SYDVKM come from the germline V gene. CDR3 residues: CASSLLGDGGNTEAFF. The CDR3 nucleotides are TGTGCCAGCAGTCTTTTGGGGGACGGGGGGAACACTGAAGCTTTCTTT.

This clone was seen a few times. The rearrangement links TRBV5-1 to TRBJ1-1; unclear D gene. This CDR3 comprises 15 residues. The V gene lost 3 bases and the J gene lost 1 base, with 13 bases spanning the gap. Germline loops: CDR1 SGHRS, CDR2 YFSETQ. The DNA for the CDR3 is TGCGCCAGCAGCTGGAGGCGGGAAGCGAACACTGAAGCTTTCTTT. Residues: CASSWRREANTEAFF.

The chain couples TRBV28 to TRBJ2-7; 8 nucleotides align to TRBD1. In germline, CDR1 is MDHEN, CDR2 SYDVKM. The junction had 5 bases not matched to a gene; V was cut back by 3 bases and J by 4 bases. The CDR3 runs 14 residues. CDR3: CASSLRTGKYEQYF. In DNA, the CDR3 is TGTGCCAGCAGTTTGAGGACAGGGAAATACGAGCAGTACTTC.

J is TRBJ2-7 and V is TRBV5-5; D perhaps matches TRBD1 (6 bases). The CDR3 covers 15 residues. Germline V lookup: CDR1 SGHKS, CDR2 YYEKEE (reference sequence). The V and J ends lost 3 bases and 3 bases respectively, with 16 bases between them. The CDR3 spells CASSSIGTSRYEQYF. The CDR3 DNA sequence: TGTGCCAGCAGCTCTATTGGGACATCGCGCTACGAGCAGTACTTC. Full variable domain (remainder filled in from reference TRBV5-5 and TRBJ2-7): DAGVTQSPTHLIKTRGQQVTLRCSPISGHKSVSWYQQVLGQGPQFIFQYYEKEERGRGNFPDRFSARQFPNYSSELNVNALLLGDSALYLCASSSIGTSRYEQYFGPGTRLTVT.